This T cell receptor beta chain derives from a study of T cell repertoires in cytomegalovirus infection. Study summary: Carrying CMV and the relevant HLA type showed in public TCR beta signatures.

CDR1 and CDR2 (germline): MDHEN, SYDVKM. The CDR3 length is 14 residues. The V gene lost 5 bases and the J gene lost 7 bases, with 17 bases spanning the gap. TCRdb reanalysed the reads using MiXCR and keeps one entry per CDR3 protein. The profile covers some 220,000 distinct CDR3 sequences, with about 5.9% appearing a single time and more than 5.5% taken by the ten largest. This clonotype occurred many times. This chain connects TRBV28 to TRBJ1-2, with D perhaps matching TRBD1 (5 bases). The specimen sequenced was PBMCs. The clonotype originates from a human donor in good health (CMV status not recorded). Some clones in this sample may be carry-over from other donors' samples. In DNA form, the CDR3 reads TGTGCCAGCAGTGTGGGACCGCAGCGGGGTGGCTACACCTTC. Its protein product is CASSVGPQRGGYTF.